Reported below is one T cell receptor beta chain. Its matching antigen is unknown. The PCR contained 60 Vbeta and 13 Jbeta primers. Assay used: immunoSEQ multiplex PCR; TCRdb lists only in-frame clones, some missing. Of around 170,000 clones listed, 84% are singletons. Germline CDR1 reads MNHEY; CDR2 reads SVGAGI. This CDR3 spans 13 amino acids. With 4 bases clipped from V and 6 bases from J, the junction kept 2 bases outside the gene matches. The sample is drawn from a study of cytomegalovirus exposure and HLA in healthy donors. Notes on the study in general: Presence/absence analyses treated sequencing depth as roughly uniform across donors.

The specimen was PBMCs. This clonotype originated in a boy under 10 years old in good health and CMV-seronegative. The chain couples TRBV6-5 to TRBJ1-2, with 10 nucleotides matching TRBD1. The CDR3 protein is CASSSDRGHGYTF. The CDR3 coding sequence is TGTGCCAGCAGTTCAGACAGGGGGCATGGCTACACCTTC.